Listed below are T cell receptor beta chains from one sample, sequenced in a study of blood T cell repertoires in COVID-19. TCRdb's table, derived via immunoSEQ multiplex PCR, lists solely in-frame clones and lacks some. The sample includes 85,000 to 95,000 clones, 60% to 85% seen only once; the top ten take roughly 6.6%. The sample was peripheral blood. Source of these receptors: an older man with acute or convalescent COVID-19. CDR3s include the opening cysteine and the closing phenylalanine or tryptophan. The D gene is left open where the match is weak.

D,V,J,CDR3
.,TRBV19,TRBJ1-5,CASSMRGNQPQHF
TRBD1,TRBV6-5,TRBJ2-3,CASLQGAGTDTQYF
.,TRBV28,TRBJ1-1,CASISVAGNTEAFF
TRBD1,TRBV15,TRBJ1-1,CATSNRQGETEAFF
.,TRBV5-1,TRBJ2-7,CASSSGVVYSEQYF
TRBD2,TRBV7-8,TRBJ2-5,CASSYSGLAGRETQYF
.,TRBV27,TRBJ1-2,CASSEAGTLNYGYTF
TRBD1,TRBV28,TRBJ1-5,CASSFFRGPVQPQHF
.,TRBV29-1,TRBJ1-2,CSVGGLQNYGYTF
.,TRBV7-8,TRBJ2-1,CASSPNTWDNAYNEQFF
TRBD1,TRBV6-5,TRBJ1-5,CASSRTTGRNQPQHF
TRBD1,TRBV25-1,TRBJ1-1,CASSIRTGMNTEAFF